What follows are 13 T cell receptor beta chains derived from one specimen sequenced in a study of shared clonotypes between healthy human individuals. Assay used: immunoSEQ multiplex PCR; TCRdb lists only in-frame clones, some missing. The data contain approximately 590,000 clones, around 95% of them singletons. Positive CCR7 selection of CD45RO-negative cells yielded the naive CD8 cells, and terminally differentiated effector memory CD45RA+ cells were excluded. What was sequenced was naive CD8+ T cells sorted from blood. These receptors all stem from a woman in her 30s in good health.

In this sample, this clone turned up once. This chain connects TRBV6-6 to TRBJ1-1; D is possibly TRBD1 (5 bases). V was cut by 6 bases and J by 3 bases, with 17 bases left in between. This CDR3 is 15 amino acids long. Germline CDR1 reads MNHNY; CDR2 reads SVGAGI (reference sequence). This chain's CDR3 is CASSRGAWLDTEAFF. The DNA for the CDR3 is TGTGCCAGCAGCCGAGGGGCGTGGTTGGACACTGAAGCTTTCTTT.

The rearrangement joins TRBV6-1 to TRBJ1-1; D is ambiguous. The CDR3 is 12 amino acids. The V gene's germline CDR1 is MNHNS and CDR2 SASEGT. V shed 5 bases and J shed 3 bases, with 7 bases lying between them. CDR3 nucleotides: TGTGCCAGCAGTCCCATGCACACTGAAGCTTTCTTT. Translation gives CASSPMHTEAFF.

The chain is built from TRBV2 and TRBJ1-5; D remains ambiguous. Germline CDR1 reads SNHLY; CDR2 reads FYNNEI. Trimming took off 3 bases at V and 2 bases at J, with 11 bases between the two ends. The CDR3 is 15 residues long. This CDR3 reads CASSEGGGGNQPQHF. The CDR3 DNA follows: TGTGCCAGCAGTGAGGGAGGAGGCGGCAATCAGCCCCAGCATTTT.

CDR3 nucleotides: TGTGCCAGCAGTCCCACGGGACTAGCGGGGTACGAGCAGTACTTC. Translating it yields CASSPTGLAGYEQYF. The chain has TRBV28 and TRBJ2-7, with TRBD2 identical over 13 bases. The CDR3 extends over 15 amino acids. The V gene end was trimmed by 5 bases and the J gene end by 4 bases; junction bases not matched to a gene: 5. Germline CDR1 is MDHEN and CDR2 is SYDVKM.

V is TRBV29-1 and J is TRBJ1-2; D call uncertain. This CDR3 is built from 14 residues. Germline V gene data show CDR1 as SQVTM and CDR2 as ANQGSEA. Deletions cut 1 base from V and 0 bases from J, with 9 bases between. The CDR3 DNA reads as TGCAGCGTTGAAGGGGAGGATTCTAACTATGGCTACACCTTC. This gives the protein CSVEGEDSNYGYTF.

The chain is built from TRBV15 and TRBJ2-7, with TRBD2 identical over 7 bases. The CDR3 is made up of 14 amino acids. V trimming: 0 bases; J trimming: 9 bases; junction bases outside the gene matches: 8. Germline CDR1 LNHNV, CDR2 YYDKDF (reference sequence). Written as DNA, the CDR3 is TGTGCCACCAGCAGAGATAGCACTAGCGCAAGGCAGTACTTC. It specifies CATSRDSTSARQYF.

This clone was seen a single time. This chain uses TRBV15 with TRBJ1-1; TRBD1 is a possible D gene (5 bases). Deletions cut 9 bases from V and 4 bases from J, with 21 bases between. The CDR3 sequence is 15 residues long. Germline-derived CDR1 and CDR2 are LNHNV and YYDKDF (reference sequence). The CDR3 DNA is TGTGCCACGGAGCCGGGACCCAATATACGCACTGAAGCTTTCTTT. This encodes CATEPGPNIRTEAFF.

The chain recombines TRBV10-3 with TRBJ1-3; D gene uncertain. This CDR3 has 16 amino acids. Deletions cut 8 bases from V and 2 bases from J, with 19 bases between. The V gene's germline CDR1 is ENHRY and CDR2 SYGVKD. In DNA form, the CDR3 reads TGTGCCATCTCTCCCACTCAGCGGGCGGCTGGAAACACCATATATTTT. This gives the protein CAISPTQRAAGNTIYF.

The chain recombines TRBV9 with TRBJ2-7; the match to TRBD1 covers 8 bases. V gave up 4 bases and J gave up 0 bases; unmatched junction bases: 15. CDR1 and CDR2 (germline): SGDLS, YYNGEE. The CDR3 covers 18 residues. In nucleotides, the CDR3 is TGTGCCAGCAGCCCATATAGTCCCCGGGACAGGAGCTCCTACGAGCAGTACTTC. Translated: CASSPYSPRDRSSYEQYF.

V gene TRBV29-1 combines with J gene TRBJ2-5; tentatively, D is TRBD1 (6 bases). V was clipped by 3 bases and J by 1 base, with 9 bases between them. Germline V CDR1 and CDR2: SQVTM, ANQGSEA. There are 13 residues in the CDR3. The CDR3 DNA follows: TGCAGCGTTGATTCGGACAGCCAAGAGACCCAGTACTTC. Protein: CSVDSDSQETQYF.

V and J are TRBV16 and TRBJ1-2; maybe TRBD1 (5 bases). With 10 bases removed from V and 3 bases from J, the gap between germline ends came to 9 bases. The CDR3 loop spans 11 amino acids. Germline V gene sequence: CDR1 KGHSY, CDR2 FQNENV. CDR3 amino acids: CAIDSHYGYTF. CDR3 in DNA: TGTGCCATCGACAGCCACTATGGCTACACCTTC.

The CDR3 nucleotides are TGTGCCAGCTCACCCTGGGGGAAGGAATACCTTCGGGGCTACACCTTC. This codes for CASSPWGKEYLRGYTF. This sequence joins TRBV18 and TRBJ1-2, with D possibly being TRBD1 (5 bases). Between the trimmed V and J ends, which lost 3 bases and 8 bases, there was a span of 22 bases. Germline V gene lookup returns CDR1 KGHSH and CDR2 LQKENI. The length of the CDR3 is 16 residues.

The CDR3 nucleotides are TGTGCTAGTGGGACCCGTGATACGCAGTATTTT. It is translated as CASGTRDTQYF. This sequence joins TRBV12-5 and TRBJ2-3; the D is unclear. The V gene lost 6 bases and the J gene lost 6 bases, with 7 bases spanning the gap. Germline CDR1 and CDR2: LGHNT and FRNRAP. This CDR3 contains 11 residues.